Included here is one TCR beta chain sequence, with context. This specimen belongs to a study of shared clonotypes between healthy human individuals. Original analysis: ImmunoSEQ output lacked quality scores and full-length reads, limiting matched filtering. TCRdb's table, derived via immunoSEQ multiplex PCR, lists solely in-frame clones and lacks some. V, J and clone size are taken as reported in that table, and D and trimming were inferred from the DNA itself. Of 950,000 to 1,300,000 clones listed, around four fifths were seen once; the top ten hold around 1.5%. V lost 6 bases and J lost 2, with 17 bases in between. The V gene's germline CDR1 is MNHNY and CDR2 SVGAGI (reference sequence). The CDR3 has 15 residues. Every contributor of samples was a Caucasian grown-up residing in Nashville, Tennessee. A CD45RA+ naive subset and a CD45RA-negative memory subset were split from CD4+ cells.

The source material was memory CD4+ T cells sorted from blood. Regarding subset: CD45RA-negative fraction. This sequence joins TRBV6-6 and TRBJ2-7; no clear D. The clonotype comes from a young man in good health. For the CDR3, the DNA is TGTGCCAGCAGACCTCGGCCGCCAAATACCTACGAGCAGTACTTC. Its translation is CASRPRPPNTYEQYF.